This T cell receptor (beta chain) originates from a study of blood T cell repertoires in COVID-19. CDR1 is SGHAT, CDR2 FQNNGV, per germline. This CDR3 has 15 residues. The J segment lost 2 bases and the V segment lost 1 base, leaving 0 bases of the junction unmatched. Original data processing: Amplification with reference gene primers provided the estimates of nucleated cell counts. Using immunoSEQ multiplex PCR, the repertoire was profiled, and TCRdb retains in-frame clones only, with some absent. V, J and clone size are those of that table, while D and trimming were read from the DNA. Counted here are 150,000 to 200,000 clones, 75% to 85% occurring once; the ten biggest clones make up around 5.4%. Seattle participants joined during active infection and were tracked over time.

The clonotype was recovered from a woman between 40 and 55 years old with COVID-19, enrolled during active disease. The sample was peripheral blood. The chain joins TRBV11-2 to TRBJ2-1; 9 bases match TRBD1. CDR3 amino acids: CASSLGQGAYNEQFF. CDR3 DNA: TGTGCCAGCAGCTTAGGACAGGGGGCCTACAATGAGCAGTTCTTC. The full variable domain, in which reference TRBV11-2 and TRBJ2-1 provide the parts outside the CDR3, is EAGVAQSPRYKIIEKRQSVAFWCNPISGHATLYWYQQILGQGPKLLIQFQNNGVVDDSQLPKDRFSAERLKGVDSTLKIQPAKLEDSAVYLCASSLGQGAYNEQFFGPGTRLTVL.